The 8 T cell receptor beta chains presented below share a single source sample, sequenced in a study of blood T cell repertoires in COVID-19. The data were produced by immunoSEQ multiplex PCR, yet TCRdb's version contains in-frame clones alone and is incomplete. The sample contains approximately 400,000 clones, approximately 89% of which appear only once. Material: PBMCs or T cells enriched from blood (not recorded which). The receptor source for this set is a man aged 30-40 years who had recovered from COVID-19.

DNA of the CDR3: TGTGCCAGCAAGGGGGGGGGCTCCCAGCATTTT. Translation gives CASKGGGSQHF. The V and J genes are TRBV27 and TRBJ1-5; D might be TRBD1 (6 bases). Germline V lookup: CDR1 MNHEY, CDR2 SMNVEV (reference sequence). Trimming pared 7 bases from V and 11 bases from J, leaving 12 bases between. The CDR3 totals 11 residues.

This clone was detected once. One junction end disagrees with the germline gene, perhaps due to a read error. The rearrangement joins TRBV27 to TRBJ1-2; 10 positions match TRBD1. This CDR3 has 15 amino acids. Germline V gene sequence: CDR1 MNHEY, CDR2 SMNVEV (reference sequence). The CDR3 DNA reads TGTGCCAGCAGTTTATCGGGGGACAGGGGACGGGGCTACGCCTTC. Translated: CASSLSGDRGRGYAF.

Written as DNA, the CDR3 is TGTGCCAGCTCACCCGCGGCACAGGGGATAGAGGGCACTGAAGCTTTCTTT. Protein product: CASSPAAQGIEGTEAFF. This chain connects TRBV18 to TRBJ1-1; 7 nucleotides match TRBD1. The V gene's germline CDR1 is KGHSH and CDR2 LQKENI. This CDR3 has 17 amino acids. Losses at the gene ends were 3 bases for V and 4 bases for J; bases not matched to a gene: 14.

This chain joins TRBV5-4 and TRBJ1-2, with D maybe TRBD1 (6 bases). V was pared by 0 bases and J by 5 bases, with 8 bases between. Germline assignment: CDR1 SGHNT and CDR2 YYREEE (reference sequence). CDR3 length: 13 residues. CDR3 sequence (DNA): TGTGCCAGCAGCTTGGCAGGGGATTATGGCTACACCTTC. Translation: CASSLAGDYGYTF.

V gene TRBV11-2 combines with J gene TRBJ2-7; tentatively, D is TRBD2 (6 bases). The CDR3 spans 15 residues. With 4 bases removed from V and 1 base from J, the gap between germline ends came to 14 bases. Germline V gene lookup returns CDR1 SGHAT and CDR2 FQNNGV. CDR3 region: CASSSGGLGSYEQYF. For the CDR3, the DNA is TGTGCCAGCAGCTCCGGGGGACTCGGATCCTACGAGCAGTACTTC.

The rearrangement uses TRBV19 and TRBJ2-6; D possibly corresponds to TRBD1 (6 bases). The V and J ends lost 7 bases and 4 bases respectively, with 8 bases between them. The germline CDR1 and CDR2 sequences are LNHDA and SQIVND (reference sequence). The CDR3 loop spans 13 amino acids. The CDR3 sequence is CASNRAGANVLTF. CDR3 coding DNA: TGTGCCAGTAACAGGGCCGGGGCCAACGTCCTGACTTTC.

V gene TRBV7-9 combines with J gene TRBJ1-2; D ambiguous. CDR1 is SEHNR and CDR2 is FQNEAQ in the germline V gene (reference sequence). The CDR3 contains 15 residues. Trimming removed 1 base from V and 8 bases from J, with 17 bases in between. As DNA, the CDR3 is TGTGCCAGCAGCTTAGAAGAAGTGGAGGAGCGCGGCTACACCTTC. As protein: CASSLEEVEERGYTF.

V and J are TRBV6-2 or TRBV6-3 and TRBJ1-4, with D perhaps TRBD1 (5 bases). This CDR3 spans 15 amino acids. The germline CDR1 and CDR2 sequences are MNHEY and SVGEGT. V shed 6 bases and J shed 7 bases, with 18 bases lying between them. The CDR3 loop reads CASSQMGPHSEKLFF. The CDR3 DNA is TGTGCCAGCAGCCAAATGGGGCCACATAGTGAAAAACTGTTTTTT.